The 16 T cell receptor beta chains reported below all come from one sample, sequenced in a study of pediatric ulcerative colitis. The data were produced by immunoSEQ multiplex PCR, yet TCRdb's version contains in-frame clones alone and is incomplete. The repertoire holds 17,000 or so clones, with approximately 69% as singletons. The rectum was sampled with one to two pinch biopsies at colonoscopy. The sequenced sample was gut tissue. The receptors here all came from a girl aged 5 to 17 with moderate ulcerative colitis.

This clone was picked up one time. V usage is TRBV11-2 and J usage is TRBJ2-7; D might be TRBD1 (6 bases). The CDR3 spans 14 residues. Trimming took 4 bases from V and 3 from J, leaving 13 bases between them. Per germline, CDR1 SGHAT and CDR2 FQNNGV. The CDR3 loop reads CASSSQGLNYEQYF. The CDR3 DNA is TGTGCCAGCAGCTCACAGGGTTTAAACTACGAGCAGTACTTC.

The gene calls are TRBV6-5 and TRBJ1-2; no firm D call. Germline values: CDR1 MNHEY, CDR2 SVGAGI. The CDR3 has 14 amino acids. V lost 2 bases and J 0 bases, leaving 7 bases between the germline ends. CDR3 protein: CASSYRGANYGYTF. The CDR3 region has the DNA TGTGCCAGCAGTTACCGGGGAGCTAACTATGGCTACACCTTC.

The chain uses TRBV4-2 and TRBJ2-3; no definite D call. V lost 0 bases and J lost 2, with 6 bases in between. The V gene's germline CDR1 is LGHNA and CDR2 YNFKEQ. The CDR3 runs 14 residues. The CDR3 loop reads CASSQDENTDTQYF. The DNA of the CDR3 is TGTGCCAGCAGCCAAGATGAGAACACAGATACGCAGTATTTT.

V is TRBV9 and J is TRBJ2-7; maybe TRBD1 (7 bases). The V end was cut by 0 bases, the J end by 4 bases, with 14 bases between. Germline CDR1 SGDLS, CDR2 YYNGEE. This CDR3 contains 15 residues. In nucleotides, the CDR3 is TGTGCCAGCAGCGTAGGAGGCAGGGGGGCGTACGAGCAGTACTTC. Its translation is CASSVGGRGAYEQYF. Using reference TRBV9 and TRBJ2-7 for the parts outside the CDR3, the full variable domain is DSGVTQTPKHLITATGQRVTLRCSPRSGDLSVYWYQQSLDQGLQFLIQYYNGEERAKGNILERFSAQQFPDLHSELNLSSLELGDSALYFCASSVGGRGAYEQYFGPGTRLTVT.

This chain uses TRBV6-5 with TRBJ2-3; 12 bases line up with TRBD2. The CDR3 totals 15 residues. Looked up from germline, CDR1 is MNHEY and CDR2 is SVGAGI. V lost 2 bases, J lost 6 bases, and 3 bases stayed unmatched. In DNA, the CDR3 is TGTGCCAGCAGTTACGGGACTAGCGGGCATGATACGCAGTATTTT. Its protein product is CASSYGTSGHDTQYF.

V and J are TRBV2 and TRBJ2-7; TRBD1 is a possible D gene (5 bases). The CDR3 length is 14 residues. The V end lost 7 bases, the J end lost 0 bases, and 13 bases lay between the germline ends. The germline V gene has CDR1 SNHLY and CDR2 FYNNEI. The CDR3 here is CASKQQGASYEQYF. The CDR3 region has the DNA TGTGCCAGCAAACAGCAGGGCGCCTCCTACGAGCAGTACTTC.

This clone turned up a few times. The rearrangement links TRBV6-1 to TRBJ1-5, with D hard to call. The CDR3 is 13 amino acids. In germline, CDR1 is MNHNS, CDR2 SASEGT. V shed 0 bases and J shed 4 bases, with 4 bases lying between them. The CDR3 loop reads CASSEAENQPQHF. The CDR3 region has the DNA TGTGCCAGCAGTGAAGCAGAGAATCAGCCCCAGCATTTT.

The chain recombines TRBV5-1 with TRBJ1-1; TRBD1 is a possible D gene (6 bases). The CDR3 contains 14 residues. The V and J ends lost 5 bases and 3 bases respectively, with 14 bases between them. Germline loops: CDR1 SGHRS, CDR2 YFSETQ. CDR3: CASRVGGADTEAFF. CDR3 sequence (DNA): TGCGCCAGCAGAGTTGGGGGGGCCGACACTGAAGCTTTCTTT.

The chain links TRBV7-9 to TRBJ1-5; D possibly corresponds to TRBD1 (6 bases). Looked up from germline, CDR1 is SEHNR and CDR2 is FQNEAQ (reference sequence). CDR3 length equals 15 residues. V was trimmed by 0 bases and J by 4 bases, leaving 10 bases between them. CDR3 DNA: TGTGCCAGCAGCTTAGCAGGGGGGCCTAATCAGCCCCAGCATTTT. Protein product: CASSLAGGPNQPQHF.

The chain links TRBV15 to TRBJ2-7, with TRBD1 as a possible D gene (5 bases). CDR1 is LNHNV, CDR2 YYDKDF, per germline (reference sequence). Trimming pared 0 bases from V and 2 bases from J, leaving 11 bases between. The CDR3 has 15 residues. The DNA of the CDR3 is TGTGCCACCAGCAGAGAGGCAGGGTTGACCTACGAGCAGTACTTC. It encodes CATSREAGLTYEQYF.

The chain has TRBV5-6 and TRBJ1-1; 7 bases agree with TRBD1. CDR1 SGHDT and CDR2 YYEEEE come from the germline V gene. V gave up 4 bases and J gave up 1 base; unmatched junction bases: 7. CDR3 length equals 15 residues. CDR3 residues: CASSLNRDRNTEAFF. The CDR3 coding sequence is TGTGCCAGCAGCCTGAACCGGGACAGGAACACTGAAGCTTTCTTT.

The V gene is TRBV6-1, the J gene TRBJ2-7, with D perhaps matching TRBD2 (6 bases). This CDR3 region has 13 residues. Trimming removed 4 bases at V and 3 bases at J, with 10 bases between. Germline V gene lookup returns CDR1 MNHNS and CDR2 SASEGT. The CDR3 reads CASSGVSGYEQYF. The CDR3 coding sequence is TGTGCCAGCAGTGGTGTTAGCGGCTACGAGCAGTACTTC.

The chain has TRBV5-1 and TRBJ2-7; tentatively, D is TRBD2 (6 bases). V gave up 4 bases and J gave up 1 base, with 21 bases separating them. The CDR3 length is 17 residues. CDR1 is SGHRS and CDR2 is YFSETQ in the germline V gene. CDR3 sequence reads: CASSIDPTSRVSYEQYF. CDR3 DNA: TGCGCCAGCAGCATCGACCCGACTAGTCGGGTGTCCTACGAGCAGTACTTC.

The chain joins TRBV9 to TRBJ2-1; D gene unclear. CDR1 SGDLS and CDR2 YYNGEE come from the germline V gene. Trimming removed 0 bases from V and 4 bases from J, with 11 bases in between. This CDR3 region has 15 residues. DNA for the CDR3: TGTGCCAGCAGCGTAGAGCCGGTATCTTACAATGAGCAGTTCTTC. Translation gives CASSVEPVSYNEQFF.

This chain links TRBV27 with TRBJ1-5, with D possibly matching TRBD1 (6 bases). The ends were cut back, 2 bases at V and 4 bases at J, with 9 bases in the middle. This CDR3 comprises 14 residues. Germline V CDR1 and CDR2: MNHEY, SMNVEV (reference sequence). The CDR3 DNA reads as TGTGCCAGCAGTTTAACGACAGGAAATCAGCCCCAGCATTTT. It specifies CASSLTTGNQPQHF.

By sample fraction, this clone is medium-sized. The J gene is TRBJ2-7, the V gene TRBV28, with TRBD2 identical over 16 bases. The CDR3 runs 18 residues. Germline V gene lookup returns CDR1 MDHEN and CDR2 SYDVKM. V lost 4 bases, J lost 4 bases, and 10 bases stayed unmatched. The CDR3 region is CASSSPPGLAGGSYEQYF. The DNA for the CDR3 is TGTGCCAGCAGTTCCCCTCCGGGACTAGCGGGAGGGTCGTACGAGCAGTACTTC.